The T cell receptor beta chain described here comes from a study of human T cells and chemical hapten exposure. Study background: All through the roughly 26-week study, the scalp of each patient received diphenylcyclopropenone doses weekly.

The germline CDR1 and CDR2 sequences are GTSNPN and SVGIG (reference sequence). After removal of 5 bases from V and 4 bases from J, the junction contained 4 bases not matched to a gene. The CDR3 is made up of 15 amino acids. Under the authors' procedure: Counts of TCRs in each sample centred on a median of roughly 89,000 and extended from approximately 20,000 to 700,000. A single record per CDR3 protein comes from TCRdb applying MiXCR to the RACE reads. These V and J calls are TCRdb output, not the study's own analysis. The table records about 80,000 distinct CDR3 sequences, approximately 14% of them present only once. Time point reported: pre-sensitization, week 0. Regarding treatment: therapeutic diphenylcyclopropenone sensitization with weekly scalp DPC.

Sequenced here: whole blood, sampled in connection with sensitization to the hapten diphenylcyclopropenone (DPC). This receptor was taken from a woman between 50 and 59 years old with alopecia areata. Some clones in this sample may be carry-over from other donors' samples. The chain has TRBV30 and TRBJ2-2, with 13 nucleotides matching TRBD2. The CDR3 spells CAWAGLAGVTGELFF. DNA of the CDR3: TGTGCCTGGGCCGGACTAGCGGGGGTCACCGGGGAGCTGTTTTTT.